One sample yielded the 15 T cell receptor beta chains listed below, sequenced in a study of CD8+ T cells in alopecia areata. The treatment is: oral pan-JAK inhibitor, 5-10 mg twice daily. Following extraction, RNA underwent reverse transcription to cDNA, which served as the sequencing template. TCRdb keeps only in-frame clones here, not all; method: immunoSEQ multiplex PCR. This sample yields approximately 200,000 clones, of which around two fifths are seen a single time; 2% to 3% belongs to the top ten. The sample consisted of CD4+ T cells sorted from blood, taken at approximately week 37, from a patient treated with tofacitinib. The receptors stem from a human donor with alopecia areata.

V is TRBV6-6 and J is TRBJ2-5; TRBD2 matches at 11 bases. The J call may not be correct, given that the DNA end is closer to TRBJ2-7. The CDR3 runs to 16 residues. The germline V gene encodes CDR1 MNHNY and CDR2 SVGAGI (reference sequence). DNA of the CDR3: TGTGCCAGCAGCCCCACCGGGACTAGCGGATCCTACGAGCAGTACTTC. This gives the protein CASSPTGTSGSYEQYF.

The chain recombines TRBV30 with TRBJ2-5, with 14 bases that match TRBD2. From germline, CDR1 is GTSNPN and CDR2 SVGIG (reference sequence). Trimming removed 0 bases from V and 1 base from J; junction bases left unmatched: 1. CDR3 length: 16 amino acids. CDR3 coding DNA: TGTGCCTGGAGTGTCGGGACTAGCGGGAGCCAAGAGACCCAGTACTTC. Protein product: CAWSVGTSGSQETQYF.

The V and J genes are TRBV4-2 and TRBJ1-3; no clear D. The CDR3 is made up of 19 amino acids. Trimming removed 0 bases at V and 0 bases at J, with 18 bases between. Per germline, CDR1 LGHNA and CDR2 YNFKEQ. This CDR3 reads CASSQDRVHGRGSGNTIYF. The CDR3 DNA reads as TGTGCCAGCAGCCAAGATCGGGTACACGGGAGAGGCTCTGGAAACACCATATATTTT.

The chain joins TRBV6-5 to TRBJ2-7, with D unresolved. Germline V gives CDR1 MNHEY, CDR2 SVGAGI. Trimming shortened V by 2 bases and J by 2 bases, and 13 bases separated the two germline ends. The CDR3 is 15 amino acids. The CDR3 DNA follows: TGTGCCAGCAGTTACGGTCCGGGCCGGGCCTACGAGCAGTACTTC. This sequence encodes CASSYGPGRAYEQYF.

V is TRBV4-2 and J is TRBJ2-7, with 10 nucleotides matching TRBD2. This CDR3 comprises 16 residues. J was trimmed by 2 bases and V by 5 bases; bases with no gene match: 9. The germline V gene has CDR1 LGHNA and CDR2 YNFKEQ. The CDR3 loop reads CASSKRSAGGPYEQYF. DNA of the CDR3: TGTGCCAGCAGCAAAAGATCAGCGGGAGGGCCCTACGAGCAGTACTTC.

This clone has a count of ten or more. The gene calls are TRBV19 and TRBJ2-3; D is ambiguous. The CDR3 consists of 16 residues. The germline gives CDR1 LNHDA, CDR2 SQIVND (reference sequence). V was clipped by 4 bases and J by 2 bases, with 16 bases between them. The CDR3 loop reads CASSTVPATATDTQYF. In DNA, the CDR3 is TGTGCCAGTAGTACCGTCCCAGCGACGGCCACAGATACGCAGTATTTT.

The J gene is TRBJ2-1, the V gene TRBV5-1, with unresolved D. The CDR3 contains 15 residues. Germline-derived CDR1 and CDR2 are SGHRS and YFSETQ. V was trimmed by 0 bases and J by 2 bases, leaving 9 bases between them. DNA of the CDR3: TGCGCCAGCAGCTTGGACCCATCGCCCTACAATGAGCAGTTCTTC. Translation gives CASSLDPSPYNEQFF.

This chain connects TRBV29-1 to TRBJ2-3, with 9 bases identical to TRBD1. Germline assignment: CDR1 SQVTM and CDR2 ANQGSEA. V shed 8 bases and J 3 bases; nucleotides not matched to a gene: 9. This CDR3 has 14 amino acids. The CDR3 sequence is CSLTDRGLTDTQYF. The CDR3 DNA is TGCAGCCTCACGGACAGGGGTTTAACAGATACGCAGTATTTT.

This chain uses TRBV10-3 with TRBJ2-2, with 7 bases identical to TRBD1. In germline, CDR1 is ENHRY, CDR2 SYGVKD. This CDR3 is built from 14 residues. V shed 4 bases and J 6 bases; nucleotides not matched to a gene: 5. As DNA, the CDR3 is TGTGCCATCAGTGGGATTACAGGGGCCGGGGAGCTGTTTTTT. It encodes CAISGITGAGELFF.

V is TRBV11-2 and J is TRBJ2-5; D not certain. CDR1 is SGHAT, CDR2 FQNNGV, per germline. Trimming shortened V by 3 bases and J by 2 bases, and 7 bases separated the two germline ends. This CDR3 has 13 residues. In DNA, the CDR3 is TGTGCCAGCAGCTTTCGGCGTCAAGAGACCCAGTACTTC. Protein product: CASSFRRQETQYF.

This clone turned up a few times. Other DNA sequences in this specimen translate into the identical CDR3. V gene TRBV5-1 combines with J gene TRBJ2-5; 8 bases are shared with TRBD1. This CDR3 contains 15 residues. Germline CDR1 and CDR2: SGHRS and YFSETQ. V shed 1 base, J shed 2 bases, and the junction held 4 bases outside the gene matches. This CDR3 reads CASSLRTGPQETQYF. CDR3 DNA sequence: TGCGCCAGCAGCTTGCGGACAGGGCCTCAAGAGACCCAGTACTTC.

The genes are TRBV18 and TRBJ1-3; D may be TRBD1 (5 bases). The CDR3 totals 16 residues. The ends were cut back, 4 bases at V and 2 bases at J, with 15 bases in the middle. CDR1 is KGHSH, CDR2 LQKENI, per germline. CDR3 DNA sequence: TGTGCCAGCTCACGCAGTAGGGGATCAACTGGAAACACCATATATTTT. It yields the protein CASSRSRGSTGNTIYF.

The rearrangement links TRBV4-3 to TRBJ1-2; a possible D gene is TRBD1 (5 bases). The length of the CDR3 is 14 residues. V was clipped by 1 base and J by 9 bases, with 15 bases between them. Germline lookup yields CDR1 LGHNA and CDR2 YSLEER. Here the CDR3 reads CASSQVDSPFSYTF. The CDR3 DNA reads TGCGCCAGCAGCCAAGTTGACAGCCCCTTCAGCTACACCTTC.

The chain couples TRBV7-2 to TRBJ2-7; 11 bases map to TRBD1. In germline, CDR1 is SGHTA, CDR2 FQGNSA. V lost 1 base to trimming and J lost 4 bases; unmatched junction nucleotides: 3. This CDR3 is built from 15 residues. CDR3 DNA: TGTGCCAGCAGCTTAGTGGGACAGGGGGGGTACGAGCAGTACTTC. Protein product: CASSLVGQGGYEQYF. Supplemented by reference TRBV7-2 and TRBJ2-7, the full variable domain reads GAGVSQSPSNKVTEKGKDVELRCDPISGHTALYWYRQSLGQGLEFLIYFQGNSAPDKSGLPSDRFSAERTGGSVSTLTIQRTQQEDSAVYLCASSLVGQGGYEQYFGPGTRLTVT.

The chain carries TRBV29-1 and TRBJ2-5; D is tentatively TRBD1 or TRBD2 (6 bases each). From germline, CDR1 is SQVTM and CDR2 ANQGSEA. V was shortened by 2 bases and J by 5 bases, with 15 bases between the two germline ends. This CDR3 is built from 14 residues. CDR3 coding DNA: TGCAGCGTTGAATCCCGATGGAGGGGGGAGACCCAGTACTTC. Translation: CSVESRWRGETQYF.